This TCR beta chain was retrieved from a study of blood T cells in healthy people across ages. The overall study: Template switching picked up about one barcoded beta molecule for each two T cells.

Researchers isolated at least 6 million PBMCs per sample. This clonotype was seen a single time. What it binds is unknown. V shed 4 bases and J 6 bases; nucleotides not matched to a gene: 19. Per the germline V gene, CDR1 is SGHTA and CDR2 is FQGNSA. The CDR3 consists of 18 residues. Whole-study findings and limits: Higher diversity, along with more naive CD4+ cells, distinguished long-lived donors from aged donors.

Using a J-beta primer mix together with a sample-barcoded 5' primer, a second PCR was run for roughly 6 to 12 cycles. Carrying 12 random nucleotides, a template-switch adaptor labeled each individual cDNA molecule. TCRdb reprocessed the 5' RACE reads with MiXCR, giving one entry per CDR3 protein. Of around 1,600,000 distinct CDR3 sequences listed, roughly 43% are singletons. The specimen was blood. This sequence originates from a woman between 18 and 29 years old in good health. The chain joins TRBV7-2 to TRBJ2-5, with 8 bases aligning to TRBD1. CDR3 bases: TGTGCCAGCAGCTCCCAACCGAGGACAGGGAAGGGTTTGAAGACCCAGTACTTC. This translates into CASSSQPRTGKGLKTQYF.